These 9 T cell receptor beta chains share one sample of origin, sequenced in a study of T-cell reconstitution after alpha-beta-depleted transplantation in children. Preparation of the TCRbeta library involved a method that used unique molecular identifiers. TCRdb called the PCR reads again in MiXCR, with one record for every CDR3 protein. The sample lists about 980,000 distinct CDR3 sequences; roughly 29% were seen once. The sequencing used PBMCs, mostly from graft donor cells, collected 360 days after TCRalphabeta/CD19-depleted stem cell transplant. These receptor sequences come from a boy less than two years old who had a stem cell transplant for SCID, so the T cells may come from the graft donor.

The sample holds many counts of this clonotype. V gene TRBV7-2 combines with J gene TRBJ2-5, with TRBD1 matching over 7 bases. From germline, CDR1 is SGHTA and CDR2 FQGNSA. Trimming took 4 bases from V and 2 from J; bases not matched to a gene: 13. The CDR3 runs 17 residues. The CDR3 region is CASSSTSPGQLQETQYF. The CDR3 coding sequence is TGTGCCAGCAGCTCGACATCACCGGGACAGCTACAAGAGACCCAGTACTTC.

This clonotype was observed once. The chain has TRBV2 and TRBJ2-2; 11 bases are a match to TRBD2. J was trimmed by 4 bases and V by 5 bases; bases with no gene match: 6. CDR3 size: 16 residues. The germline V gene encodes CDR1 SNHLY and CDR2 FYNNEI. The CDR3 here is CASSLTSGVLTGELFF. CDR3 in DNA: TGTGCCAGCAGTCTGACTAGCGGGGTCCTCACCGGGGAGCTGTTTTTT.

This clonotype was observed a few times. The genes are TRBV21-1 and TRBJ2-3; no check of the table's D call, TRBD1, against the DNA was made. TRBV21-1 is designated a pseudogene. The CDR3 contains 14 residues. CDR3 in amino acids: CASSKGWTPDTQYF. CDR3 in DNA: TGTGCCAGCAGCAAAGGGTGGACACCAGATACGCAGTATTTT.

This clonotype was seen ten or more times. The rearrangement links TRBV4-3 to TRBJ2-7, with unresolved D. Trimming pared 0 bases from V and 1 base from J, leaving 10 bases between. The CDR3 consists of 15 residues. The V gene's germline CDR1 is LGHNA and CDR2 YSLEER. The CDR3 DNA reads as TGCGCCAGCAGCCAAGACGCAGTTATGTCCTACGAGCAGTACTTC. Translation gives CASSQDAVMSYEQYF.

The chain employs TRBV20-1 and TRBJ2-3; D might be TRBD1 (7 bases). Germline V CDR1 and CDR2: DFQATT, SNEGSKA (reference sequence). Deletions cut 3 bases from V and 3 bases from J, with 13 bases between. The length of the CDR3 is 14 residues. The CDR3 reads CSASGQGGTDTQYF. The CDR3 coding sequence is TGCAGTGCTAGCGGGCAGGGGGGAACAGATACGCAGTATTTT.

The V and J genes are TRBV4-3 and TRBJ2-1; unclear D gene. The CDR3 has 14 residues. Trimming took off 0 bases at V and 9 bases at J, with 12 bases between the two ends. Looked up from germline, CDR1 is LGHNA and CDR2 is YSLEER. Written as DNA, the CDR3 is TGCGCCAGCAGCCAAGAAGTAACCGTCGGTGAGCAGTTCTTC. This translates into CASSQEVTVGEQFF.

J is TRBJ2-4 and V is TRBV28, with 8 bases matching TRBD1. V trimming: 8 bases; J trimming: 7 bases; junction bases outside the gene matches: 10. The CDR3 consists of 14 residues. In germline, CDR1 is MDHEN, CDR2 SYDVKM. CDR3 DNA: TGTGCCAGCTCAGGGACAGGTGGTGTGAACATTCAGTACTTC. Protein: CASSGTGGVNIQYF.

This clonotype was detected only a few times. The chain combines TRBV5-5 with TRBJ1-1, with unresolved D. The V end was cut by 1 base, the J end by 4 bases, with 14 bases between. Per germline, CDR1 SGHKS and CDR2 YYEKEE (reference sequence). This CDR3 region has 15 residues. The CDR3 region is CASSLRPDLITEAFF. The CDR3 DNA follows: TGTGCCAGCAGCTTGCGTCCGGACCTGATCACTGAAGCTTTCTTT.

The chain links TRBV20-1 to TRBJ2-1; D call uncertain. V shed 0 bases and J shed 10 bases, with 13 bases lying between them. The CDR3 has 13 residues. Germline V gene data show CDR1 as DFQATT and CDR2 as SNEGSKA (reference sequence). CDR3 DNA sequence: TGCAGTGCTAGAGATAGGAGCCCCGGCGAGCAGTTCTTC. Encoded protein: CSARDRSPGEQFF.